The subject of this entry is one TCR beta chain. This sample was included in a study of blood T cell repertoires in COVID-19. Study background: Spain, Italy and the United States supplied samples that represented acute and convalescent COVID-19. Sources were T cells, B-cell-depleted T cells, or PBMCs; the material itself was cDNA or gDNA.

Source study methods: Reference gene primer amplification in the assay estimated nucleated cell counts. Libraries were prepared by immunoSEQ multiplex PCR; TCRdb keeps only in-frame clonotypes and omits some of them. V, J and clone size derive from that table, while D and trimming were established from the DNA sequence. Here the sample spans some 65,000 clones, over 85% being singletons. Source material: peripheral blood. This clonotype was sampled from a man aged 70-80 years with active COVID-19.

CDR3 nucleotides: TGCAGCGTTAACCTCGGCGGGGCTCCCAATGAGCAGTTCTTC. Amino acids: CSVNLGGAPNEQFF. The chain carries TRBV29-1 and TRBJ2-1, with a tentative D call TRBD2 (6 bases). This CDR3 is built from 14 residues. Germline V gives CDR1 SQVTM, CDR2 ANQGSEA. The V end was cut by 5 bases, the J end by 6 bases, with 17 bases between.